The rows below give T cell receptor beta chains drawn from one sample of a study of beta chain features in type 1 diabetes. Sequencing used immunoSEQ multiplex PCR; TCRdb keeps in-frame clones, though not all of them. The table shows a few hundred thousand clones, with over 20% occurring only once. The sample was naive CD4+ T cells from blood. These receptors all come from a woman aged 40 to 49 with type 1 diabetes. Each CDR3 is given without its conserved first and last residue.

CDR3: SVGGIQETQY
J: TRBJ2-5
V: TRBV29-1

CDR3: SASSGVGTEAF
J: TRBJ1-1
V: TRBV29-1

CDR3: ASSLALTSSETQY
J: TRBJ2-5
V: TRBV7-2

CDR3: ASRTGTGRYGYT
J: TRBJ1-2
V: TRBV28

CDR3: ASSQGTAPYTEAF
J: TRBJ1-1
V: TRBV4-3

CDR3: ASSLDAGMGAF
J: TRBJ1-1
V: TRBV7-2

CDR3: ASSYNGELF
J: TRBJ2-2
V: TRBV7-9

CDR3: ASRTGLEDTQY
J: TRBJ2-3
V: TRBV2

CDR3: ASSQDAYYEQY
J: TRBJ2-7
V: TRBV4-3

CDR3: ASSLGREVYEQY
J: TRBJ2-7
V: TRBV5-1

CDR3: ASSSPRGRVNTEAF
J: TRBJ1-1
V: TRBV2

CDR3: ASSLESLAYEQY
J: TRBJ2-7
V: TRBV28

CDR3: AWGAGAYEQY
J: NA
V: TRBV30

CDR3: ASSIVREWDQPQH
J: TRBJ1-5
V: TRBV19

CDR3: ASSSGQGAHNEQF
J: TRBJ2-1
V: TRBV5-4

CDR3: AWRTGWLEKLF
J: TRBJ1-4
V: TRBV30

CDR3: ASSSGSAEAF
J: TRBJ1-1
V: TRBV7-9

CDR3: ASSVVGGGTGELF
J: TRBJ2-2
V: TRBV9